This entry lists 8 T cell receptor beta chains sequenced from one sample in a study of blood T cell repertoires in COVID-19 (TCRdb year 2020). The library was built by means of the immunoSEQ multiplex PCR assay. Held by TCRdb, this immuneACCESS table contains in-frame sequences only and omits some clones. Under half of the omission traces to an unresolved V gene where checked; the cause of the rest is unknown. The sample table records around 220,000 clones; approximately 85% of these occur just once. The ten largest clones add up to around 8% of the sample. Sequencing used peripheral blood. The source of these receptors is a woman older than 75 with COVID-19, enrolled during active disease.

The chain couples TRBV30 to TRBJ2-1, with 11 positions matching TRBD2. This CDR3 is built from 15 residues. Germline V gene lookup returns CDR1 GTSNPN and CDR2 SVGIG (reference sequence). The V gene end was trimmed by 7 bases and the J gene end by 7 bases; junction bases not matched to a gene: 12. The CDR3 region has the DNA TGTGCCTATCAGCCGGGACTAGCGGTTCCAAATGAGCAGTTCTTC. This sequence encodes CAYQPGLAVPNEQFF.

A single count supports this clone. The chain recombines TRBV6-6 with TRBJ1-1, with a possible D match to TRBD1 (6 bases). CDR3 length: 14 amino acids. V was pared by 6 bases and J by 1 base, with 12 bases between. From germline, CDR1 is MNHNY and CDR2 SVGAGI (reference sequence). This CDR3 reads CASSPQTGNTEAFF. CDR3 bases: TGTGCCAGCAGCCCCCAGACAGGGAACACTGAAGCTTTCTTT.

The CDR3 region is CASSLSRVETQYF. Here the CDR3 DNA reads TGTGCCAGCAGCTTGAGTCGGGTAGAGACCCAGTACTTC. The rearrangement links TRBV5-4 to TRBJ2-5; the D is unclear. Trimming took 1 base from V and 4 from J, leaving 8 bases between them. The CDR3 runs 13 residues. Germline values: CDR1 SGHNT, CDR2 YYREEE (reference sequence).

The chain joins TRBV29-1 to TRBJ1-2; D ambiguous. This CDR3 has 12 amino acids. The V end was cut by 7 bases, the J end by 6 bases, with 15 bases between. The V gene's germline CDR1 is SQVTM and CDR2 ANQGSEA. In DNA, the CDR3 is TGCAGCGGTTCGATGAGCGGCGATGGCTACACCTTC. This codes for CSGSMSGDGYTF.

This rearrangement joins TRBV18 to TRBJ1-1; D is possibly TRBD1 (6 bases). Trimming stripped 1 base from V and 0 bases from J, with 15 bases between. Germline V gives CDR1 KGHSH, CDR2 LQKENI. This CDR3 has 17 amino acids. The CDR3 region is CASSPRGAGEMNTEAFF. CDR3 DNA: TGTGCCAGCTCACCACGGGGAGCAGGGGAGATGAACACTGAAGCTTTCTTT. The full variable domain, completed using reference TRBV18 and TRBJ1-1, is NAGVMQNPRHLVRRRGQEARLRCSPMKGHSHVYWYRQLPEEGLKFMVYLQKENIIDESGMPKERFSAEFPKEGPSILRIQQVVRGDSAAYFCASSPRGAGEMNTEAFFGQGTRLTVV.

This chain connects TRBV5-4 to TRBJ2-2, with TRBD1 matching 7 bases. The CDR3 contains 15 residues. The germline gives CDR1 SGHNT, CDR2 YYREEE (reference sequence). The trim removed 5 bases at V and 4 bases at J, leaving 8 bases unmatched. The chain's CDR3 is CASSRQGMVTGELFF. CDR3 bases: TGTGCCAGCAGTAGACAGGGTATGGTCACCGGGGAGCTGTTTTTT.

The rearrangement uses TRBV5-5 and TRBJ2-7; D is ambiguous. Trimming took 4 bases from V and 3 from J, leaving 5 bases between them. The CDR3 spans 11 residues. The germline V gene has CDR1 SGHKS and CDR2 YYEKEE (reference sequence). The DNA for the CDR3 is TGTGCCAGCAGCATATACTACGAGCAGTACTTC. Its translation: CASSIYYEQYF. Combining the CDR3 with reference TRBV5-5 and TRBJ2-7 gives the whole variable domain DAGVTQSPTHLIKTRGQQVTLRCSPISGHKSVSWYQQVLGQGPQFIFQYYEKEERGRGNFPDRFSARQFPNYSSELNVNALLLGDSALYLCASSIYYEQYFGPGTRLTVT.

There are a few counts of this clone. DNA for the CDR3: TGTGCCAGTAGTATGTCAGTATACGAGCAGTACTTC. It yields the protein CASSMSVYEQYF. The chain is built from TRBV19 and TRBJ2-7; D remains unclear. Looked up from germline, CDR1 is LNHDA and CDR2 is SQIVND (reference sequence). This CDR3 contains 12 residues. The germline V and J ends were trimmed by 3 bases and 4 bases, with 7 bases remaining between them.